This T cell receptor (beta chain) is from a study of Ad26.COV2.S vaccination and SARS-CoV-2 variants. Assay used: immunoSEQ multiplex PCR; TCRdb lists only in-frame clones, some missing. The repertoire holds under 550,000 clones, with 70% to 90% as singletons. The V segment lost 6 bases and the J segment 5 bases; nucleotides outside the gene matches: 7. Germline V gives CDR1 MNHEY, CDR2 SMNVEV (reference sequence). The CDR3 covers 15 residues. This clone was recorded once. Treatment in this sample: roughly 19 received Ad26.COV2.S at low or high dose, single or two shots; 5 received placebo; per-sample allocation not given. Sampling was done on day 63 after the first vaccine or placebo injection.

The sequencing here drew on peripheral blood, taken in a trial of Ad26.COV2.S vaccine versus placebo. This chain connects TRBV27 to TRBJ2-3, with TRBD2 matching 11 bases. The receptor was derived from a person between 18 and 65 years old who received the Ad26.COV2.S COVID-19 vaccine or a placebo. CDR3 protein: CASSDSGGVLDTQYF. Here the CDR3 DNA reads TGTGCCAGCAGCGATAGCGGGGGGGTATTAGATACGCAGTATTTT.